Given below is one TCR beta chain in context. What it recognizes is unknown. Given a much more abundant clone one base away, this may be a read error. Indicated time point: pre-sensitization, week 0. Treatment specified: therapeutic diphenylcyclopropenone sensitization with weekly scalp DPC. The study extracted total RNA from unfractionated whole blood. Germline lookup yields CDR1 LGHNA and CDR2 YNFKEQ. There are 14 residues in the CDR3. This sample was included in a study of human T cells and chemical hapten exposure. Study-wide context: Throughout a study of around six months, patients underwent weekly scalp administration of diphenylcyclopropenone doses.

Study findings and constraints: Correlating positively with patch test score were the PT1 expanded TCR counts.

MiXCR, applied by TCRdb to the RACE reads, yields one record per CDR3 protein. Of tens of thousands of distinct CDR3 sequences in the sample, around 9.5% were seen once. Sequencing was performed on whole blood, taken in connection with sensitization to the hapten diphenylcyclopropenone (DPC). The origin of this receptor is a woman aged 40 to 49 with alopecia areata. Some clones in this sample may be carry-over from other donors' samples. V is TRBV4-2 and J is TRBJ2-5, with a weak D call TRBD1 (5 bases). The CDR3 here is CAGSQLGQQETQYF. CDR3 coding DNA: TGTGCCGGCAGCCAACTGGGGCAGCAAGAGACCCAGTACTTC.